The 31 T cell receptor beta chains presented below share a single source sample, sequenced in a study of CD8 T cells in ankylosing spondylitis. TCRdb called the 5' RACE reads again in MiXCR, with one record for every CDR3 protein. Of about 90,000 distinct CDR3 sequences listed, just under 9% were seen once; the top ten hold roughly 29%. No cognate antigen is known for these TCRs. The study, taken as a whole, reports: A TCR beta motif of about eight highly homologous variants appeared characteristic of ankylosing spondylitis blood.

What was sequenced was blood, either unsorted or a sorted T cell fraction (not recorded which). The receptors here all came from a male donor with ankylosing spondylitis.

The gene calls are TRBV2 and TRBJ2-2; TRBD2 agrees at 9 bases. J lost 3 bases, V lost 5 bases, and 4 bases had no gene match. The CDR3 is made up of 15 amino acids. Germline V lookup: CDR1 SNHLY, CDR2 FYNNEI. The CDR3 loop is CASSRLAVDTGELFF. Written as DNA, the CDR3 is TGTGCCAGCAGTCGACTAGCGGTTGACACCGGGGAGCTGTTTTTT.

This clonotype was counted only a few times. The chain combines TRBV5-6 with TRBJ2-7; no reliable D call. The CDR3 sequence is 14 residues long. Germline V gives CDR1 SGHDT, CDR2 YYEEEE. The ends were cut back, 0 bases at V and 0 bases at J, with 7 bases in the middle. Written as DNA, the CDR3 is TGTGCCAGCAGCTTGGATAGGTCCTCCTACGAGCAGTACGTC. This encodes CASSLDRSSYEQYV.

The sample holds a few counts of this clonotype. V and J are TRBV7-9 and TRBJ2-5, with D perhaps TRBD2 (6 bases). Trimming left V 5 bases short and J 2 bases short, with 15 bases between. The germline V gene encodes CDR1 SEHNR and CDR2 FQNEAQ (reference sequence). The length of the CDR3 is 15 residues. CDR3 coding DNA: TGTGCCAGCAGCCCCAGTCCTAGCGCTCAAGAGACCCAGTACTTC. It yields the protein CASSPSPSAQETQYF.

The rearrangement uses TRBV15 and TRBJ2-7; TRBD2 aligns across 7 bases. CDR1 is LNHNV and CDR2 is YYDKDF in the germline V gene (reference sequence). The CDR3 totals 14 residues. The V segment lost 5 bases and the J segment 1 base; nucleotides outside the gene matches: 5. CDR3 coding DNA: TGTGCCACCAGCCTCGGGAGGATATCCTACGAGCAGTACGTC. As protein: CATSLGRISYEQYV.

The chain recombines TRBV6-1 with TRBJ2-7; 8 positions agree with TRBD1. With V trimmed by 6 bases and J by 2 bases, 9 bases remained unmatched. The CDR3 is 15 residues long. The germline gives CDR1 MNHNS, CDR2 SASEGT. For the CDR3, the DNA is TGTGCCAGCAGCGACCCAACAGGGGGAACCTACGAGCAGTACGTC. This codes for CASSDPTGGTYEQYV.

This clonotype is large within its sample. This chain uses TRBV24-1 with TRBJ2-1; 8 bases are shared with TRBD2. Germline assignment: CDR1 KGHDR and CDR2 SFDVKD. The length of the CDR3 is 16 residues. Unmatched junction bases numbered 7, after V lost 1 base and J lost 6 bases. Here the CDR3 reads CATSDLGAGEGNEQFF. The CDR3 coding sequence is TGTGCCACCAGTGATTTAGGAGCGGGAGAGGGCAATGAGCAGTTCTTC.

This clonotype came up many times. This chain connects TRBV12-5 to TRBJ2-1; TRBD1 matches at 7 bases. V dropped 1 base and J dropped 8; count of bases not matched to a gene: 5. This CDR3 has 14 amino acids. Germline CDR1 LGHNT, CDR2 FRNRAP. The CDR3 DNA reads TGTGCTAGTGGTTTGGACAGACAGGGACATGAGCAGTTCTTC. Residues: CASGLDRQGHEQFF. The full variable domain, rest sourced from reference TRBV12-5 and TRBJ2-1, is DARVTQTPRHKVTEMGQEVTMRCQPILGHNTVFWYRQTMMQGLELLAYFRNRAPLDDSGMPKDRFSAEMPDATLATLKIQPSEPRDSAVYFCASGLDRQGHEQFFGPGTRLTVL.

This clonotype was seen a few times. V is TRBV3-1 and J is TRBJ2-1, with 7 bases lining up with TRBD2. Germline-derived CDR1 and CDR2 are LGHDT and YNNKEL (reference sequence). The CDR3 has 16 amino acids. With 1 base clipped from V and 4 bases from J, the junction kept 7 bases outside the gene matches. This chain's CDR3 is CASSQVRGVSYNEQFF. The CDR3 DNA is TGTGCCAGCAGCCAAGTACGGGGGGTTAGTTACAATGAGCAGTTCTTC.

The chain carries TRBV7-9 and TRBJ2-3, with 10 bases matching TRBD2. Germline V CDR1 and CDR2: SEHNR, FQNEAQ (reference sequence). The V and J ends lost 5 bases and 0 bases, in that order; junction bases with no gene match: 5. The CDR3 loop spans 16 amino acids. The CDR3 sequence: CASSGTSGTSTDTQYF. CDR3 in DNA: TGTGCCAGCAGCGGAACTAGCGGGACTAGCACAGATACGCAGTATTTT.

This clonotype was detected only a few times. The rearrangement uses TRBV6-6 and TRBJ2-2; D is unclear. Germline values: CDR1 MNHNY, CDR2 SVGAGI (reference sequence). Trimming took 4 bases from V and 6 from J, leaving 9 bases between them. The CDR3 is 13 amino acids. The CDR3 DNA sequence: TGTGCCAGCAGTTCCACGGACGCCGGGGAGCTGTTTTTT. Protein product: CASSSTDAGELFF.

The sample holds a few counts of this clonotype. The chain has TRBV27 and TRBJ2-7, with 9 bases matching TRBD2. From germline, CDR1 is MNHEY and CDR2 SMNVEV (reference sequence). The length of the CDR3 is 16 residues. Trimming at V came to 2 bases and at J to 1 base, leaving 6 bases not matched to a gene. The CDR3 DNA is TGTGCCAGCAGTTTAGCCAGCGGGAGGTTTTCCTACGAGCAGTACTTC. The encoded protein is CASSLASGRFSYEQYF.

There are many counts of this clonotype. This chain connects TRBV5-5 to TRBJ2-3; no reliable D call. The V gene's germline CDR1 is SGHKS and CDR2 YYEKEE (reference sequence). V was shortened by 1 base and J by 1 base, with 4 bases between the two germline ends. The CDR3 totals 13 residues. The chain's CDR3 is CASSLWGTDTQYF. The CDR3 DNA is TGTGCCAGCAGCTTGTGGGGCACAGATACGCAGTATTTT.

This clonotype has a handful of counts. The V and J genes are TRBV25-1 and TRBJ2-5; D unresolved. The CDR3 is 13 amino acids. CDR1 and CDR2 (germline): MGHDK, SYGVNS. The V end lost 6 bases, the J end lost 5 bases, and 13 bases lay between the germline ends. The CDR3: CASRSGVLETQYF. CDR3 nucleotide sequence: TGTGCCAGCAGAAGTGGGGTTTTGGAGACCCAGTACTTC.

This clonotype was recorded at least ten times. This rearrangement joins TRBV7-9 to TRBJ2-2, with D uncertain. Germline CDR1 SEHNR, CDR2 FQNEAQ (reference sequence). V gave up 1 base and J gave up 7 bases, with 1 base separating them. The CDR3 totals 11 residues. CDR3 region: CASSLVGELFF. Here the CDR3 DNA reads TGTGCCAGCAGCTTAGTCGGGGAGCTGTTTTTT.

This clonotype was detected many times. The chain links TRBV6-5 to TRBJ2-5, with D uncertain. This CDR3 is built from 14 residues. Trimming shortened V by 1 base and J by 5 bases, and 11 bases separated the two germline ends. CDR1 MNHEY and CDR2 SVGAGI come from the germline V gene. The CDR3 sequence is CASSYFGNGETQYF. CDR3 nucleotides: TGTGCCAGCAGTTACTTCGGTAACGGGGAGACCCAGTACTTC.

This clonotype was detected a few times. This chain uses TRBV19 with TRBJ1-5; D is uncertain. Germline V lookup: CDR1 LNHDA, CDR2 SQIVND (reference sequence). The CDR3 has 12 residues. V was trimmed by 7 bases and J by 2 bases, leaving 6 bases between them. CDR3 sequence (DNA): TGTGCCAGTACCTCAGGCAATCAGCCCCAGCATTTT. Amino acid sequence: CASTSGNQPQHF.

This clonotype has more than one count but fewer than ten. V is TRBV6-2 or TRBV6-3 and J is TRBJ2-1; 8 bases are shared with TRBD2. From germline, CDR1 is MNHEY and CDR2 SVGEGT. Trimming removed 4 bases from V and 5 bases from J; junction bases left unmatched: 7. CDR3 length: 15 amino acids. The CDR3 nucleotides are TGTGCCAGCAGTTGGGGACTAGTGCGGCACAATGAGCAGTTCTTC. As protein: CASSWGLVRHNEQFF.

The chain links TRBV18 to TRBJ2-7; D may match TRBD1 or TRBD2 (5 bases each). The CDR3 spans 15 residues. Germline V gives CDR1 KGHSH, CDR2 LQKENI. V lost 3 bases and J lost 4, with 16 bases in between. CDR3 coding DNA: TGTGCCAGCTCACCCCGGGACGGACGGGGTTACGAGCAGTACGTC. This translates into CASSPRDGRGYEQYV.

This clonotype was recorded at least ten times. This chain links TRBV27 with TRBJ1-2; a possible D gene is TRBD1 (5 bases). V shed 8 bases and J shed 5 bases, with 27 bases lying between them. The CDR3 is 17 residues long. Germline V gives CDR1 MNHEY, CDR2 SMNVEV (reference sequence). The CDR3 region is CASCSLGSSGLLYGYTF. DNA of the CDR3: TGTGCCAGCTGTTCTTTGGGGTCATCAGGGCTACTTTATGGCTACACCTTC.

Written as DNA, the CDR3 is TGTGCCAGCAGCCCCGGGACAGGCATCTCCGAGCAGTACGTC. Encoded protein: CASSPGTGISEQYV. This chain connects TRBV5-6 to TRBJ2-7; 8 bases match TRBD1. J gave up 6 bases and V 4 bases, and 9 bases lay outside the gene matches. Germline CDR1 and CDR2: SGHDT and YYEEEE. The CDR3 consists of 14 residues.

This clonotype was counted a few times. This sequence joins TRBV3-1 and TRBJ2-7; 8 bases map to TRBD2. The CDR3 consists of 16 residues. V lost 3 bases, J lost 2 bases, and 9 bases stayed unmatched. The V gene's germline CDR1 is LGHDT and CDR2 YNNKEL (reference sequence). CDR3 residues: CASSQGGLSGAYEQYV. The CDR3 DNA sequence: TGTGCCAGCAGCCAGGGGGGACTTAGCGGGGCCTACGAGCAGTACGTC.

V usage is TRBV11-2 and J usage is TRBJ2-1; D possibly corresponds to TRBD2 (6 bases). The CDR3 spans 16 residues. V dropped 0 bases and J dropped 3 bases, with 12 bases sitting between them. Germline CDR1 SGHAT, CDR2 FQNNGV. This CDR3 reads CASSLDIRDFYNEQFF. The DNA for the CDR3 is TGTGCCAGCAGCTTAGATATCCGGGACTTCTACAATGAGCAGTTCTTC.

V and J are TRBV27 and TRBJ1-6; D perhaps matches TRBD1 (5 bases). This CDR3 region has 14 residues. Trimming shortened V by 2 bases and J by 9 bases, and 11 bases separated the two germline ends. Per the germline V gene, CDR1 is MNHEY and CDR2 is SMNVEV (reference sequence). DNA for the CDR3: TGTGCCAGCAGTTTAGGTGAGAGGGGTTCACCCCTCCACTTT. Residues: CASSLGERGSPLHF.

The chain employs TRBV6-1 and TRBJ1-1, with 7 bases aligning to TRBD1. After removal of 5 bases from V and 1 base from J, the junction contained 13 bases not matched to a gene. CDR3 length equals 17 residues. Germline loops: CDR1 MNHNS, CDR2 SASEGT. DNA of the CDR3: TGTGCCAGCAGTCCCCAGGGGGGTCGGCAGGGGAACACTGAAGCTTTCTTT. The encoded protein is CASSPQGGRQGNTEAFF.

Ten or more counts support this clonotype. The CDR3 loop reads CASSFVGVSYNEQFF. Here the CDR3 DNA reads TGTGCCAGCAGTTTCGTTGGGGTTTCCTACAATGAGCAGTTCTTC. The chain carries TRBV27 and TRBJ2-1; no reliable D call. Germline assignment: CDR1 MNHEY and CDR2 SMNVEV (reference sequence). Trimming cost V 3 bases and J 1 base, with 10 bases left between them. The CDR3 has 15 residues.

This clonotype has ten or more counts. The V call is TRBV9, the J call TRBJ1-3; D might be TRBD1 (5 bases). CDR1 is SGDLS and CDR2 is YYNGEE in the germline V gene. The CDR3 spans 16 residues. The V and J ends lost 3 bases and 1 base respectively, with 14 bases between them. The CDR3 reads CASSDYRGLSGNTIYF. DNA of the CDR3: TGTGCCAGCAGCGACTATAGGGGATTGTCTGGAAACACCATATATTTT.

This clonotype was picked up many times. This sequence joins TRBV20-1 and TRBJ2-5; 11 positions match TRBD2. Unmatched junction bases numbered 15, after V lost 0 bases and J lost 3 bases. CDR3 length: 19 residues. Germline V gives CDR1 DFQATT, CDR2 SNEGSKA (reference sequence). The CDR3 DNA sequence: TGCAGTGCTAGAGATGGTCCGGGACTAGCGGCTTACTTCAAAGAGACCCAGTACTTC. Protein sequence: CSARDGPGLAAYFKETQYF.

The table lists this clonotype with many counts. V gene TRBV27 combines with J gene TRBJ1-4, with D unresolved. Germline-derived CDR1 and CDR2 are MNHEY and SMNVEV (reference sequence). The CDR3 has 15 residues. V was trimmed by 4 bases and J by 0 bases, leaving 9 bases between them. The CDR3, as DNA: TGTGCCAGCAGTTCCACTGGGTCAACTAATGAAAAACTGTTTTTT. This sequence encodes CASSSTGSTNEKLFF.

This clonotype has a handful of counts. This chain uses TRBV27 with TRBJ1-6; D not certain. The germline CDR1 and CDR2 sequences are MNHEY and SMNVEV (reference sequence). The germline V and J ends were trimmed by 10 bases and 7 bases, with 17 bases remaining between them. The CDR3 consists of 14 residues. The CDR3 loop is CATHLGLVNSPLHF. CDR3 sequence (DNA): TGTGCCACCCACCTTGGACTCGTCAATTCACCCCTCCACTTT.

This clonotype was detected ten times or more. The genes are TRBV12-3 or TRBV12-4 and TRBJ1-1; D is possibly TRBD1 (5 bases). The CDR3 has 16 residues. Trimming took 5 bases from V and 6 from J, leaving 22 bases between them. CDR3 sequence (DNA): TGTGCCAGCAGTCCTCGCGGGGGGACGTTAACTGCTGAAGCTTTCTTT. The encoded protein is CASSPRGGTLTAEAFF.

This clonotype has at least ten counts. The V and J genes are TRBV11-2 and TRBJ2-2; 8 bases are shared with TRBD2. Looked up from germline, CDR1 is SGHAT and CDR2 is FQNNGV. Trimming at V came to 2 bases and at J to 6 bases, leaving 8 bases not matched to a gene. The CDR3 sequence is 16 residues long. CDR3 sequence (DNA): TGTGCCAGCAGCTTACTGGGACTAGGATTAGCCGGGGAGCTGTTTTTT. It codes for CASSLLGLGLAGELFF.